This T cell receptor (beta chain) was found in a study of T cell responses to AZD1222 COVID-19 vaccine. Study-level findings and limits: Vaccine-associated CD4 TCRs spanned spike, dominant at 160-218 and 743-854. White British donors predominated, females outnumbered males, and clonal diversity was possibly underestimated.

The germline CDR1 and CDR2 sequences are MNHNS and SASEGT. The CDR3 has 15 residues. V lost 3 bases and J lost 3, with 14 bases in between. Some clones are missing from TCRdb's copy, which holds only in-frame ones; the method was immunoSEQ multiplex PCR. The sample carries fewer than 95,000 clones, 89% recorded once. Details on this clone: What it binds is not known.

The material was peripheral blood, obtained 28 days after the second AZD1222 dose. This clonotype originated in an adult who received the AZD1222 COVID-19 vaccine. The chain combines TRBV6-1 with TRBJ1-1, with a weak D call TRBD1 (6 bases). The CDR3 DNA reads TGTGCCAGCAGTGATGTCTGGGGGGCGGACACTGAAGCTTTCTTT. Translation: CASSDVWGADTEAFF.